This T cell receptor (beta chain) was captured by sequencing in a study of T cells in Graves' hyperthyroidism and ophthalmopathy. Clinical symptoms, serum thyroxine, TRAb, thyroid ultrasound and orbital computed tomography informed diagnoses. Germline values: CDR1 LNHNV, CDR2 YYDKDF (reference sequence). Trimming left V 0 bases short and J 2 bases short, with 11 bases between. This CDR3 comprises 15 residues. The CDR3 regions of TCR beta were amplified from RNA transcripts. Initially, a first-round RT-PCR of the TCR CDR3 employed the HTBI primer set. TCRdb ran MiXCR on the multiplex PCR reads and lists one entry per CDR3 protein. The sample gives 550,000 to 700,000 distinct CDR3 sequences, about 45% of which show up once; over 15% is in the top ten.

The V and J genes are TRBV15 and TRBJ2-7; D call uncertain. The sequenced sample consisted of peripheral blood or thyroid tissue (not recorded which). The receptor comes from an adult woman with Graves' disease, either hyperthyroidism or ophthalmopathy (not recorded which). The CDR3 protein is CATSRDISTAYEQYF. In DNA, the CDR3 is TGTGCCACCAGCAGAGATATCAGTACGGCCTACGAGCAGTACTTC.